This T cell receptor beta chain was recorded in a study of T cells after yellow fever vaccination (dated by TCRdb to the late 2010s). A note on the overall study: Libraries from fractions with low cell numbers were prepared with the SMART-Seq v4 Ultra Low Input RNA kit. Blood was collected at multiple timepoints before and after primary and secondary immunization, and bulk PBMC replicates and cell subsets were isolated. Two healthy male donors, one aged 18 to 30 and one aged 30 to 40 years, made up the cohort. Bulk TCR alpha and beta repertoires were sequenced longitudinally to track T-cell clones before and after primary and booster YFV17D yellow fever vaccination.

Study-level results and caveats: Compared with the primary T-cell response, the secondary T-cell response was weaker but faster, peaking on day 5 rather than day 15. Because the study included only a couple of donors, the extent to which the findings can be generalized is limited. A small share of clonotypes was detected in both CD4 and CD8 compartments, with the overlap likely arising from convergent recombination. Computational filtering was needed because FACS-sorted repertoires could contain abundant contaminating clonotypes from the bulk population. Most clones expanded after primary vaccination were re-detected after the booster (about 96% of CD4 and more than 70% of CD8), suggesting broad memory maintenance.

According to the study, the label for this sample's treatment or condition signals: live attenuated yellow fever vaccine strain. At each blood-draw timepoint, two biological replicates of bulk PBMCs were collected. PBMCs were isolated from peripheral blood using a standard Ficoll-Paque protocol. RNA was extracted with TriZol from bulk PBMCs, CD4 and CD8 fractions, and dextramer-positive and dextramer-negative fractions. Reading the germline V gene gives CDR1 MDHEN and CDR2 SYDVKM. The trim is 4 bases for V and 3 bases for J, with a gap of 15 bases between the germline ends. From its cysteine to its phenylalanine, the CDR3 spans 15 amino acids. The read is trimmed to its CDR3 DNA, 45 bases read in frame from base 1. This clonotype was found a few times. No antigen is known for it. Per-base qualities were not stored, and no clone one base away is much larger. Synthesis of TCR cDNA relied on 5'RACE template switching, a step that introduced a universal primer site along with unique molecular identifiers. Priming of cDNA synthesis was performed from both the TCR alpha and TCR beta constant segments. Library amplification involved two PCR steps, and the second step added sample barcodes and sequencing adapters. Sequencing of libraries was done on Illumina HiSeq 2500 (2x100 bp) or NovaSeq (2x150 bp). The original methods were these. Demultiplexing of reads and collapsing into UMI consensus sequences were performed with MIGEC, and V(D)J alignment was carried out with MiXCR. Vaccine-responding clonotypes were defined with edgeR using replicate PBMC samples, requiring FDR below 0.01 and a log2 fold change above 5 up to day 15. CD4 or CD8 identity was assigned to each bulk clonotype according to whether the clonotype was present at higher abundance in the sequenced CD4 repertoire or the sequenced CD8 repertoire. The raw public reads went through TCRdb reprocessing: fastp at Q25, MiXCR clone calling, in-frame beta chains kept. All rows with the same CDR3 protein become a single entry with the most common DNA and genes. The V and J calls here are based on TCRdb, not the publication. The sample includes hundreds of thousands of distinct CDR3 sequences, with approximately 13% observed a single time. 11% to 15% of the sample is held by the ten biggest clonotypes.

The sample in question was PBMCs, obtained on the day of the yellow fever booster vaccination. The clonotype originates from a man younger than 40 who received the YFV17D yellow fever vaccine. The sequence is built from TRBV28 and TRBJ1-1, and perhaps TRBD1 as D gene, on 5 matching bases. The CDR3 is CASSSPTAGYTEAFF. The DNA sequence is TGTGCCAGCAGTTCACCGACAGCGGGGTACACTGAAGCTTTCTTT.